The 18 T cell receptor beta chains listed next were all sequenced from one sample in a study of T cells in Graves' hyperthyroidism and ophthalmopathy. Amplified regions were TCR beta CDR3 sequences from RNA transcripts. TCR CDR3 regions were first amplified by RT-PCR with HTBI primers. Using its own MiXCR run on the multiplex PCR reads, TCRdb lists one record per CDR3 protein. The sample shows approximately 630,000 distinct CDR3 sequences, about 16% of them seen only once. The sample consisted of blood. The receptors originated from a woman in her twenties or thirties with Graves' hyperthyroidism.

The chain's CDR3 is CASTDSTDGQPQHF. The CDR3 nucleotides read TGTGCCAGCACCGATTCGACGGACGGGCAGCCCCAGCATTTT. The chain is built from TRBV6-1 and TRBJ1-5; D is undetermined. Germline-derived CDR1 and CDR2 are MNHNS and SASEGT. The CDR3 sequence is 14 residues long. Between the trimmed V and J ends, which lost 7 bases and 7 bases, there was a span of 17 bases.

The J gene is TRBJ2-2, the V gene TRBV2; D gene unclear. Germline lookup yields CDR1 SNHLY and CDR2 FYNNEI. The V gene lost 6 bases and the J gene lost 3 bases, with 14 bases spanning the gap. The CDR3 runs 15 residues. CDR3 coding DNA: TGTGCCAGCAGCGAGGAAATTCATTACACCGGGGAGCTGTTTTTT. Protein product: CASSEEIHYTGELFF.

This rearrangement joins TRBV6-1 to TRBJ2-3, with 8 bases lining up with TRBD2. The CDR3 runs 17 residues. Germline values: CDR1 MNHNS, CDR2 SASEGT. After removal of 11 bases from V and 4 bases from J, the junction contained 20 bases not matched to a gene. CDR3 amino acids: CAGARATSGLVADTQYF. The CDR3 DNA reads TGTGCCGGGGCCCGGGCGACATCGGGACTAGTGGCAGATACGCAGTATTTT.

The V call is TRBV9, the J call TRBJ2-1; 8 nucleotides match TRBD1. CDR3 length: 17 residues. Trimming cost V 4 bases and J 3 bases; bases outside gene matches: 12. Per germline, CDR1 SGDLS and CDR2 YYNGEE. The DNA for the CDR3 is TGTGCCAGCAGCCATCCGTTTCCTGGACAGGGCTACAATGAGCAGTTCTTC. Translating gives CASSHPFPGQGYNEQFF.

This clonotype was seen repeatedly, ten times or more. The J gene is TRBJ1-3, the V gene TRBV3-1; D is unresolved. V lost 2 bases and J 0 bases, leaving 5 bases between the germline ends. The germline V gene has CDR1 LGHDT and CDR2 YNNKEL (reference sequence). The CDR3 runs to 14 residues. CDR3 in amino acids: CASSQQSSGNTIYF. The CDR3 coding sequence is TGTGCCAGCAGCCAACAGAGCTCTGGAAACACCATATATTTT.

The chain uses TRBV29-1 and TRBJ2-2; TRBD1 agrees at 10 bases. From germline, CDR1 is SQVTM and CDR2 ANQGSEA. V lost 6 bases to trimming and J lost 7 bases; unmatched junction nucleotides: 11. The CDR3 totals 15 residues. In DNA form, the CDR3 reads TGCAGCGTCCAAAGGACAGGGGGTCTGAACGGGGAGCTGTTTTTT. Translation gives CSVQRTGGLNGELFF.

This clonotype was found a few times. V is TRBV9 and J is TRBJ2-3; TRBD1 aligns across 8 bases. V was clipped by 4 bases and J by 0 bases; unmatched bases: 16. The CDR3 covers 19 residues. In germline, CDR1 is SGDLS, CDR2 YYNGEE. CDR3 nucleotide sequence: TGTGCCAGCAGCTCCACCGGACAGGGAAAGGCGTCTAGCACAGATACGCAGTATTTT. It yields the protein CASSSTGQGKASSTDTQYF. The full variable domain, its missing parts supplied by reference TRBV9 and TRBJ2-3, is DSGVTQTPKHLITATGQRVTLRCSPRSGDLSVYWYQQSLDQGLQFLIQYYNGEERAKGNILERFSAQQFPDLHSELNLSSLELGDSALYFCASSSTGQGKASSTDTQYFGPGTRLTVL.

This clonotype was seen ten or more times. This chain uses TRBV11-3 with TRBJ2-7; possibly TRBD2 for D (6 bases). The CDR3 totals 14 residues. Trimming removed 0 bases at V and 7 bases at J, with 13 bases between. CDR1 and CDR2 (germline): SGHNT, YENEEA. The chain's CDR3 is CASSLDPRAGEQYF. The CDR3 DNA reads TGTGCCAGCAGCTTAGACCCCAGGGCGGGGGAGCAGTACTTC.

The CDR3 DNA follows: TGTGCCAGCAGTTCGGGACAGACGTTGTATAAAGCTTTCTTT. It is translated as CASSSGQTLYKAFF. The V and J genes are TRBV27 and TRBJ1-1, with 7 bases identical to TRBD1. The CDR3 length is 14 residues. Germline V gene sequence: CDR1 MNHEY, CDR2 SMNVEV (reference sequence). V shed 4 bases and J 9 bases; nucleotides not matched to a gene: 11.

This clonotype was observed a few times. CDR3 in amino acids: CASAQLPNTEAFF. As DNA, the CDR3 is TGCGCCAGCGCTCAGCTACCGAACACTGAAGCTTTCTTT. This chain links TRBV10-1 with TRBJ1-1; the D is unclear. CDR3 length equals 13 residues. Trimming removed 8 bases at V and 1 base at J, with 11 bases between. Looked up from germline, CDR1 is WNHNN and CDR2 is SYGVQD (reference sequence).

This clonotype was observed a few times. The CDR3 region is CSVGPRGVYGYTF. DNA for the CDR3: TGCAGCGTAGGCCCTCGTGGAGTCTATGGCTACACCTTC. The chain combines TRBV29-1 with TRBJ1-2; no clear D gene. Trimming took 6 bases from V and 4 from J, leaving 15 bases between them. CDR3 length equals 13 residues. CDR1 SQVTM and CDR2 ANQGSEA come from the germline V gene.

This clonotype was seen a single time. V is TRBV19 and J is TRBJ2-1; 7 bases are a match to TRBD2. Germline CDR1 reads LNHDA; CDR2 reads SQIVND (reference sequence). The CDR3 totals 15 residues. The V and J ends lost 1 base and 6 bases, in that order; junction bases with no gene match: 6. The CDR3 DNA reads as TGTGCCAGTAGTATAGGGGACTACCAATTCAATGAGCAGTTCTTC. Its protein is CASSIGDYQFNEQFF.

This clonotype was found many times. The chain combines TRBV7-2 with TRBJ1-2; D possibly corresponds to TRBD1 (5 bases). The CDR3 consists of 14 residues. The germline gives CDR1 SGHTA, CDR2 FQGNSA. V was pared by 0 bases and J by 8 bases, with 13 bases between. Here the CDR3 reads CASSLARAVGGYTF. The CDR3 region has the DNA TGTGCCAGCAGCTTAGCCAGGGCCGTAGGGGGCTACACCTTC. The whole variable domain, remainder taken from reference TRBV7-2 and TRBJ1-2, is GAGVSQSPSNKVTEKGKDVELRCDPISGHTALYWYRQSLGQGLEFLIYFQGNSAPDKSGLPSDRFSAERTGGSVSTLTIQRTQQEDSAVYLCASSLARAVGGYTFGSGTRLTVV.

V usage is TRBV5-1 and J usage is TRBJ1-2, with unresolved D. Trimming took 6 bases from V and 1 from J, leaving 7 bases between them. This CDR3 spans 12 amino acids. Per germline, CDR1 SGHRS and CDR2 YFSETQ. The CDR3 DNA follows: TGCGCCAGCAAGGAGGGTAACTATGGCTACACCTTC. Its translation: CASKEGNYGYTF.

V and J are TRBV4-1 and TRBJ1-3; D gene unclear. The CDR3 covers 15 residues. CDR1 and CDR2 from the germline V gene are MGHRA and YSYEKL. Trimming shortened V by 0 bases and J by 3 bases, and 9 bases separated the two germline ends. The CDR3 protein is CASSQDMGRGNTIYF. The CDR3 nucleotides are TGCGCCAGCAGCCAAGATATGGGCCGTGGAAACACCATATATTTT.

This rearrangement joins TRBV10-3 to TRBJ2-3, with a possible D match to TRBD2 (6 bases). V lost 6 bases, J lost 2 bases, and 9 bases lay in between. The germline V gene encodes CDR1 ENHRY and CDR2 SYGVKD. This CDR3 is built from 13 residues. The CDR3 is CAIRRDSTDTQYF. The CDR3 nucleotides read TGTGCCATCAGAAGGGACTCCACAGATACGCAGTATTTT.

About this clonotype: Possible read error: a much larger clone is one base away. V usage is TRBV6-7 and J usage is TRBJ2-1; 9 bases fit TRBD2. TRBV6-7 is treated as an ORF (open reading frame) with a function not yet certain. CDR3 size: 15 residues. With V trimmed by 6 bases and J by 6 bases, 9 bases remained unmatched. The CDR3 loop is CASREPAGGPNEQFF. CDR3 coding DNA: TGTGCCAGCAGGGAACCAGCGGGAGGACCCAATGAGCAGTTCTTC.

In its sample, this clonotype was seen many times. The V call is TRBV7-2, the J call TRBJ2-1; D call uncertain. The CDR3 contains 17 residues. The V gene lost 5 bases and the J gene lost 6 bases, with 23 bases spanning the gap. Germline V gene sequence: CDR1 SGHTA, CDR2 FQGNSA. CDR3 sequence (DNA): TGTGCCAGCAGCGTAATTTGGGTGTCGGGCCGTGGCAATGAGCAGTTCTTC. Translated, it gives CASSVIWVSGRGNEQFF.